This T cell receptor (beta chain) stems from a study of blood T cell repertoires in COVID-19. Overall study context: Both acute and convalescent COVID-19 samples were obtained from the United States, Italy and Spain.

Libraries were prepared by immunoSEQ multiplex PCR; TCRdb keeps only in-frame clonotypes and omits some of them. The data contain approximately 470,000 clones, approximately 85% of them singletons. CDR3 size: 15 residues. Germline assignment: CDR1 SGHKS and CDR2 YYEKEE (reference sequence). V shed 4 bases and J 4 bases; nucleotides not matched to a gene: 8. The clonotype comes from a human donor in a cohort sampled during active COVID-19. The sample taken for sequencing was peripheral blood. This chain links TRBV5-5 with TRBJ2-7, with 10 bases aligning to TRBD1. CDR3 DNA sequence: TGTGCCAGCAGCGTGACAGGGGGCCTCCGATACGAGCAGTACTTC. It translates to CASSVTGGLRYEQYF.